Below are 17 T cell receptor beta chains sequenced from a single sample in a study of regulatory T cells in long-lasting Graves disease (dated by TCRdb to the early 2020s). The library was obtained by multiplex PCR. TCRdb records Illumina HiSeq 4000 as the sequencer. To build TCR beta libraries, CDR3 regions were amplified by Arm-PCR using iRepertoire HTBI primers. Using fastp trimming at Q25 and MiXCR clonotype assembly, TCRdb reanalyzed the public sequencing data and kept in-frame beta chains. CDR3 protein duplicates are merged, each entry listing the most common genes and DNA. In all, the sample holds 390,000 or so distinct CDR3 sequences, and 12% of those were seen once. The ten largest clones add up to approximately 20% of the sample. The time point label on this specimen signifies: newly diagnosed GD, antithyroid drugs for less than 3 months. For both TCR sequencing and RNA sequencing, RNA was extracted from PBMCs in TRIzol.

This sample was also put to use in a study of T cells in Graves' hyperthyroidism and ophthalmopathy.

This material consisted of peripheral blood mononuclear cells (PBMCs), taken at new diagnosis, from a patient treated with antithyroid drugs. The origin of the receptors is a woman between 18 and 29 years old with Graves disease. Donor details come from another sample of the same person, matched by shared clones.

This clonotype has ten or more counts. This rearrangement joins TRBV28 to TRBJ2-3, with D perhaps matching TRBD2 (6 bases). The V end was cut by 4 bases, the J end by 3 bases, with 20 bases between. Germline V CDR1 and CDR2: MDHEN, SYDVKM. CDR3 length: 17 residues. The CDR3 loop reads CASSYGPGSHGTDTQYF. The DNA of the CDR3 is TGTGCCAGCAGTTACGGCCCCGGGAGCCACGGGACAGATACGCAGTATTTT.

This clonotype was recorded many times. The V and J genes are TRBV10-3 and TRBJ1-5, with 9 positions matching TRBD1. The CDR3 runs 16 residues. The junction had 7 bases not matched to a gene; V was cut back by 3 bases and J by 4 bases. Germline values: CDR1 ENHRY, CDR2 SYGVKD. The CDR3 DNA reads as TGTGCCATCAGTGAACGGGGTGGGACAGGGAATCAGCCCCAGCATTTT. The encoded protein is CAISERGGTGNQPQHF.

This clonotype was observed a few times. This sequence joins TRBV11-2 and TRBJ2-2; TRBD2 matches at 8 bases. The CDR3 runs 14 residues. Germline CDR1 is SGHAT and CDR2 is FQNNGV. V lost 5 bases and J lost 8; bases outside the gene matches: 7. The DNA of the CDR3 is TGTGCCAGCAGCCCCCCAAAGCGGGAGGGGGAGCTGTTTTTT. Protein: CASSPPKREGELFF.

This clonotype was found many times. This chain links TRBV5-1 with TRBJ1-1; D uncertain. Germline values: CDR1 SGHRS, CDR2 YFSETQ. V dropped 3 bases and J dropped 1 base, with 13 bases sitting between them. CDR3 size: 15 residues. The CDR3 region is CASSSPGRPNTEAFF. DNA for the CDR3: TGCGCCAGCAGCTCCCCGGGTAGACCGAACACTGAAGCTTTCTTT.

The V and J genes are TRBV4-1 and TRBJ2-1; D ambiguous. The germline V and J ends were trimmed by 6 bases and 4 bases, with 22 bases remaining between them. The CDR3 is 17 residues long. Germline CDR1 and CDR2: MGHRA and YSYEKL. The CDR3 spells CASSRAILRNPYNEQFF. The DNA for the CDR3 is TGCGCCAGCAGTCGCGCTATTCTCAGGAACCCTTACAATGAGCAGTTCTTC.

This clonotype was detected many times. This chain uses TRBV11-1 with TRBJ2-4; tentative D call: TRBD1 (6 bases). The CDR3 loop spans 15 amino acids. Looked up from germline, CDR1 is SGHAT and CDR2 is FQDESV (reference sequence). Trimming removed 1 base from V and 2 bases from J, with 9 bases in between. CDR3: CASSLEQGPKNIQYF. The DNA of the CDR3 is TGTGCCAGCAGCTTAGAACAGGGACCCAAAAACATTCAGTACTTC.

This clonotype was recorded only once. The V and J genes are TRBV4-3 and TRBJ2-3; D unclear. There are 12 residues in the CDR3. The germline V gene has CDR1 LGHNA and CDR2 YSLEER. Trimming left V 8 bases short and J 1 base short, with 7 bases between. This chain's CDR3 is CASPRCTDTQYF. Written as DNA, the CDR3 is TGCGCCAGCCCAAGGTGCACAGATACGCAGTATTTT.

The rearrangement joins TRBV20-1 to TRBJ2-7, with TRBD2 matching 10 bases. This CDR3 contains 14 residues. The germline V gene has CDR1 DFQATT and CDR2 SNEGSKA (reference sequence). V dropped 2 bases and J dropped 3; count of bases not matched to a gene: 4. As DNA, the CDR3 is TGCAGTGCTAGATGGACTAGCGGCTTCTACGAGCAGTACTTC. Protein sequence: CSARWTSGFYEQYF.

This clonotype was seen repeatedly, ten times or more. CDR3: CASSSGLAGGLQYV. The CDR3 nucleotides are TGTGCCAGCAGCTCCGGACTAGCGGGGGGGCTGCAGTACGTC. The gene calls are TRBV7-2 and TRBJ2-7; the match to TRBD2 covers 15 bases. Germline CDR1 reads SGHTA; CDR2 reads FQGNSA. V shed 4 bases and J 9 bases; nucleotides not matched to a gene: 4. The CDR3 length is 14 residues.

This clonotype was picked up many times. This chain connects TRBV7-2 to TRBJ1-6; D remains unclear. Per the germline V gene, CDR1 is SGHTA and CDR2 is FQGNSA. The length of the CDR3 is 13 residues. V lost 5 bases to trimming and J lost 8 bases, with 10 bases between them. The CDR3 coding sequence is TGTGCCAGCAGCCTAATACGGTATTCACCCCTCCACTTT. Translation: CASSLIRYSPLHF.

This clonotype was picked up a small number of times. This may come from a read error, since a much larger clone is one base off. V is TRBV14 and J is TRBJ2-1, with D perhaps TRBD1 (5 bases). The CDR3 is 12 residues long. Deletions cut 6 bases from V and 12 bases from J, with 15 bases between. The germline V gene encodes CDR1 SGHDN and CDR2 FVKESK. CDR3 sequence: CASSRQGWGQFF. CDR3 coding DNA: TGTGCCAGCAGTCGGCAGGGTTGGGGGCAGTTCTTC. Complete variable domain (other parts from reference TRBV14 and TRBJ2-1): EAGVTQFPSHSVIEKGQTVTLRCDPISGHDNLYWYRRVMGKEIKFLLHFVKESKQDESGMPNNRFLAERTGGTYSTLKVQPAELEDSGVYFCASSRQGWGQFFGPGTRLTVL.

J is TRBJ2-3 and V is TRBV27; perhaps TRBD2 as D (7 bases). The CDR3 has 15 residues. Trimming took 5 bases from V and 1 from J, leaving 13 bases between them. The germline V gene has CDR1 MNHEY and CDR2 SMNVEV (reference sequence). The CDR3 protein is CASSPRGGGTDTQYF. In DNA form, the CDR3 reads TGTGCCAGCAGTCCCCGAGGGGGGGGCACAGATACGCAGTATTTT.

The sample holds many counts of this clonotype. The genes are TRBV6-1 and TRBJ2-2; 8 bases match TRBD1. Germline CDR1 is MNHNS and CDR2 is SASEGT. The CDR3 is 14 amino acids. Trimming took 6 bases from V and 3 from J; bases not matched to a gene: 3. CDR3 DNA sequence: TGTGCCAGCAGGCAGGACAGGGACACCGGGGAGCTGTTTTTT. Its protein is CASRQDRDTGELFF.

This clonotype was seen ten or more times. This rearrangement joins TRBV30 to TRBJ2-7; 8 nucleotides match TRBD1. The CDR3 is 15 amino acids. Germline values: CDR1 GTSNPN, CDR2 SVGIG (reference sequence). V gave up 2 bases and J gave up 1 base; unmatched junction bases: 7. The DNA for the CDR3 is TGTGCCTGGAGTCCGAGGGACAGGCAGTCCTACGAGCAGTACTTC. This codes for CAWSPRDRQSYEQYF.

The V gene is TRBV7-2, the J gene TRBJ2-5; D gene ambiguous. This CDR3 has 13 residues. V dropped 3 bases and J dropped 5 bases, with 10 bases sitting between them. The germline CDR1 and CDR2 sequences are SGHTA and FQGNSA. The CDR3 DNA reads as TGTGCCAGCAGCTTTGGTGTAATGGAGACCCAGTACTTC. This gives the protein CASSFGVMETQYF.

This clonotype was seen only a few times. This rearrangement joins TRBV7-2 to TRBJ1-5; D is perhaps TRBD1 (5 bases). The CDR3 sequence is 15 residues long. The germline V gene encodes CDR1 SGHTA and CDR2 FQGNSA. V was clipped by 2 bases and J by 1 base, with 9 bases between them. Here the CDR3 reads CASSLFWGSNQPQHF. As DNA, the CDR3 is TGTGCCAGCAGCTTATTCTGGGGGAGCAATCAGCCCCAGCATTTT.

This clonotype was detected many times. The chain employs TRBV3-1 and TRBJ2-7; TRBD1 aligns across 7 bases. The CDR3 contains 15 residues. Germline V lookup: CDR1 LGHDT, CDR2 YNNKEL (reference sequence). The V and J ends lost 4 bases and 0 bases, in that order; junction bases with no gene match: 6. CDR3 protein: CASSPGQAASYEQYF. The CDR3 coding sequence is TGTGCCAGCAGCCCTGGACAGGCCGCCTCCTACGAGCAGTACTTC.